This entry lists 9 T cell receptor beta chains sequenced from one sample in a study of identical twins. Via MiXCR, TCRdb re-called the 5' RACE reads, giving one row per CDR3 protein. The repertoire holds about 340,000 distinct CDR3 sequences, around 9.7% seen once, with around 8.6% in the top ten. The sequenced material came from naive T cells sorted from blood. These TCRs come from a woman aged 50 to 60 in good health.

The genes are TRBV28 and TRBJ2-7, with TRBD1 matching 9 bases. Germline V gene data show CDR1 as MDHEN and CDR2 as SYDVKM. Trimming at V came to 2 bases and at J to 3 bases, leaving 2 bases not matched to a gene. This CDR3 has 14 amino acids. The CDR3 region is CASSLETGGYEQYV. DNA of the CDR3: TGTGCCAGCAGTTTAGAGACAGGGGGCTACGAGCAGTACGTC.

This clonotype was recorded at least ten times. The chain has TRBV12-5 and TRBJ2-2; TRBD1 might be the D (5 bases). V lost 1 base and J lost 6, with 9 bases in between. This CDR3 spans 14 amino acids. CDR1 LGHNT and CDR2 FRNRAP come from the germline V gene. This CDR3 reads CASGLGTLAGELFF. CDR3 nucleotides: TGTGCTAGTGGTTTGGGGACACTTGCCGGGGAGCTGTTTTTT.

This clonotype has only a few counts. The rearrangement links TRBV19 to TRBJ1-5; 7 nucleotides agree with TRBD1. Germline-derived CDR1 and CDR2 are LNHDA and SQIVND (reference sequence). CDR3 length equals 16 residues. After removal of 3 bases from V and 2 bases from J, the junction contained 7 bases not matched to a gene. CDR3 sequence: CASSMILGGRNQPQHF. For the CDR3, the DNA is TGTGCCAGTAGTATGATCCTAGGGGGCCGCAATCAGCCCCAGCATTTT.

This clonotype has ten or more counts. The J gene is TRBJ2-1, the V gene TRBV5-1; D tentatively reads TRBD1 or TRBD2 (5 bases each). Germline V gene lookup returns CDR1 SGHRS and CDR2 YFSETQ. The CDR3 is 12 amino acids. The V end lost 0 bases, the J end lost 7 bases, and 5 bases lay between the germline ends. CDR3 DNA: TGCGCCAGCAGCTTGGGGGGGAATGAGCAGTTCTTC. The encoded protein is CASSLGGNEQFF.

The sample holds a few counts of this clonotype. The rearrangement links TRBV5-6 to TRBJ2-5, with 7 bases that match TRBD2. The CDR3 covers 15 residues. Germline trimming cut 4 bases from V and 5 bases from J; bases unmatched to any gene: 11. Germline loops: CDR1 SGHDT, CDR2 YYEEEE. CDR3 protein: CASSQEAHSGETQYF. CDR3 in DNA: TGTGCCAGCAGCCAGGAGGCTCATAGCGGGGAGACCCAGTACTTC.

This clonotype came up many times. The genes are TRBV20-1 and TRBJ2-5, with TRBD1 as a possible D gene (5 bases). This CDR3 comprises 14 residues. V gave up 5 bases and J gave up 5 bases, with 18 bases separating them. The germline V gene has CDR1 DFQATT and CDR2 SNEGSKA (reference sequence). The CDR3, as DNA: TGCAGTGCTGCGACTTTTGGACACGGGGAGACCCAGTACTTC. Translation: CSAATFGHGETQYF.

V usage is TRBV5-1 and J usage is TRBJ1-1; a possible D gene is TRBD1 (5 bases). The CDR3 loop spans 13 amino acids. V was shortened by 3 bases and J by 3 bases, with 9 bases between the two germline ends. Germline V gene sequence: CDR1 SGHRS, CDR2 YFSETQ. This chain's CDR3 is CASSSGLDTEAFF. The CDR3 bases are TGCGCCAGCAGCTCAGGGTTAGACACTGAAGCTTTCTTT.

The genes are TRBV16 and TRBJ2-3, with D perhaps matching TRBD2 (5 bases). With 5 bases removed from V and 0 bases from J, the gap between germline ends came to 9 bases. Germline V gene sequence: CDR1 KGHSY, CDR2 FQNENV. The CDR3 has 14 amino acids. The CDR3 reads CASSDGGSTDTQYF. In nucleotides, the CDR3 is TGTGCCAGCAGCGATGGCGGGAGCACAGATACGCAGTATTTT.

In its sample, this clonotype was seen many times. The CDR3 reads CASSLGAWGAEAFF. CDR3 bases: TGTGCCAGCAGTTTGGGGGCTTGGGGGGCTGAAGCTTTCTTT. V and J are TRBV12-3 or TRBV12-4 and TRBJ1-1, with TRBD1 as a possible D gene (6 bases). This CDR3 contains 14 residues. Trimming pared 3 bases from V and 6 bases from J, leaving 14 bases between.